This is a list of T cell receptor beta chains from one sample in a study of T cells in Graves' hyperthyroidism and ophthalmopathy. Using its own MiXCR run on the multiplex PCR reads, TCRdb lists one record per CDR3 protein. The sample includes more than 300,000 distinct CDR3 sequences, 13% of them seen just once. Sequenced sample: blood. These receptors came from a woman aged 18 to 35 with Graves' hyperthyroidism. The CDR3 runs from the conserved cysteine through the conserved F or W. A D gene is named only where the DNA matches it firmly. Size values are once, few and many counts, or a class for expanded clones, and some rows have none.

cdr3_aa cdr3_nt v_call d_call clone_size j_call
CASSFRLRGYQPQHF TGTGCCAGCAGTTTTCGTCTACGGGGTTATCAGCCCCAGCATTTT TRBV28 . many TRBJ1-5
CANSPWGYVDYETQYF TGTGCCAATTCTCCCTGGGGTTACGTAGATTATGAGACCCAGTACTTC TRBV2 . many TRBJ2-5
CSVVGRQGSGEGTQYF TGCAGCGTTGTGGGGAGACAGGGTTCGGGAGAAGGGACCCAGTACTTC TRBV29-1 . many TRBJ2-5
CASRPGTWGQPQHF TGTGCCAGCAGGCCCGGGACCTGGGGTCAGCCCCAGCATTTT TRBV28 . many TRBJ1-5
CASSFGGWTEARHGYTF TGTGCCAGCAGCTTTGGGGGGTGGACGGAAGCTCGCCATGGCTACACCTTC TRBV5-4 . few TRBJ1-2
CASSPYTQYEQYF TGTGCCAGCAGCCCGTATACTCAGTACGAGCAGTACTTC TRBV5-5 . . TRBJ2-7
CASSLTKAQPQHF TGTGCCAGCAGCTTAACAAAGGCTCAGCCCCAGCATTTT TRBV7-3 . many TRBJ1-5
CASSLARAGTDTQYF TGTGCCAGCAGCTTAGCCCGCGCCGGCACAGATACGCAGTATTTT TRBV7-2 . many TRBJ2-3
CSAKTGTGTYEQYF TGCAGTGCTAAAACCGGGACAGGGACCTACGAGCAGTACTTC TRBV20-1 TRBD1 many TRBJ2-7
CATSDLGYEQYF TGTGCCACCAGTGATCTCGGCTACGAGCAGTACTTC TRBV24-1 . few TRBJ2-7
CSADFSGGTYEQYF TGCAGTGCTGACTTTAGCGGGGGGACCTACGAGCAGTACTTC TRBV20-1 TRBD2 . TRBJ2-7
CASSPKTTGDHGYTF TGTGCCAGCTCGCCTAAGACGACAGGGGATCATGGCTACACCTTC TRBV18 TRBD1 many TRBJ1-2
CASSVRAGMDNEQFF TGTGCCAGCAGCGTTCGGGCAGGGATGGACAATGAGCAGTTCTTC TRBV9 . many TRBJ2-1
CSANGVGGDPGTQYF TGCAGTGCTAACGGTGTCGGGGGGGACCCTGGGACCCAGTACTTC TRBV20-1 TRBD2 many TRBJ2-5
CASSGGQGNSPLHF TGTGCCAGCAGTGGGGGACAGGGGAATTCACCCCTCCACTTT TRBV6-1 TRBD1 many TRBJ1-6
CASSMSTGTQYF TGTGCCAGCAGTATGTCAACGGGGACCCAGTACTTC TRBV28 . many TRBJ2-5